This is a list of T cell receptor beta chains from one sample in a study of blood T cell repertoires in COVID-19. The repertoire was sequenced with immunoSEQ multiplex PCR; TCRdb's copy has only in-frame clones and lacks some. The sample has more than 95,000 clones; 87% are singletons. Sample: peripheral blood. These receptors came from a man aged 50-59 years with acute or convalescent COVID-19. CDR3s include the opening cysteine and the closing phenylalanine or tryptophan.

v_gene | len | CDR3aa
TRBV21-1 | 14 | CASSKGRTGSPLHF
TRBV6-1 | 16 | CASSAKTGGMTYEQYF
TRBV5-1 | 17 | CASSLVPGLRMSTEAFF
TRBV7-2 | 17 | CASSLAGGFSANYGYTF
TRBV2 | 12 | CASSSSSYEQYF
TRBV4-1 | 16 | CASSQVGHWANNEQFF
TRBV6-2/TRBV6-3 | 12 | CASSGQAYGYTF
TRBV3-1/TRBV3-2 | 13 | CASRPRAATEAFF
TRBV5-6 | 15 | CASSLANRGGETQYF
TRBV27 | 15 | CASSLSGIWYNEQFF
TRBV11-2 | 15 | CASGPGQGINEKLFF
TRBV30 | 15 | CAWRIRDRDTGEAFF
TRBV5-6 | 13 | CASSLDAGETQYF
TRBV4-1 | 12 | CASSQRVHEQFF
TRBV28 | 12 | CASTSSYNEQFF
TRBV7-8 | 17 | CASSLDTHEQRRYGYTF
TRBV5-6 | 16 | CASSFSWDRARNTIYF
TRBV4-2 | 11 | CASSQDKGVFF